A selection of T cell receptor beta chains follows, all from one sample in a study of T-cell reconstitution after alpha-beta-depleted transplantation in children. From the PCR reads, TCRdb called clonotypes with MiXCR, one entry per CDR3 protein. The sample lists around 670,000 distinct CDR3 sequences; about 12% were seen once. Source: PBMCs, taken before TCRalphabeta/CD19-depleted stem cell transplant. The source of these receptors is a girl aged 2-9 years with congenital amegakaryocytic thrombocytopenia, due to receive a stem cell transplant. Each CDR3 is given with its conserved first and last residue. D genes are given only for firm matches. Clone size, where shown, is once, few, many, or a class for clones that have expanded.

D: -
size: -
V: TRBV5-1
J: TRBJ2-1
length: 15
DNA: TGCGCCAGCAGCTTGGATAGTTGGTCCTACAATGGGCAGTTCTTC
CDR3: CASSLDSWSYNGQFF

D: -
size: -
V: TRBV7-9
J: TRBJ2-1
length: 15
DNA: TGTGCCAGCAGCTTAGCGGGAGTGCCCTACAATGAGCAGTTCTTC
CDR3: CASSLAGVPYNEQFF

D: -
size: few
V: TRBV15
J: TRBJ2-1
length: 18
DNA: TGTGCCACCAGCAGAGATTTGTCGAGCCGGAGCTCCTACAATGAGCAGTTCTTC
CDR3: CATSRDLSSRSSYNEQFF

D: -
size: -
V: TRBV20-1
J: TRBJ2-1
length: 13
DNA: TGCAGTGCTATCCGGGACCCCATAAGTGAGCAGTTCTTC
CDR3: CSAIRDPISEQFF

D: -
size: many
V: TRBV3-1
J: TRBJ1-1
length: 12
DNA: TGTGCCAGCAGCCAAGATTTAATGATTGCTTTCTTT
CDR3: CASSQDLMIAFF

D: -
size: few
V: TRBV27
J: TRBJ2-7
length: 14
DNA: TGTGCCAGCAGTCCTAGGGAACACTCCCGGGACCTGTACTTC
CDR3: CASSPREHSRDLYF

D: -
size: -
V: TRBV3-1
J: TRBJ2-5
length: 14
DNA: TGTGCCAGCAGCCAAGATAGTATTCGGGAGACCCAGTACTTC
CDR3: CASSQDSIRETQYF

D: -
size: -
V: TRBV2
J: TRBJ1-5
length: 18
DNA: TGTGCCATCAGCCCGTCAACTTCCCCACAGGGAAGCAATCAGCCCCAGCATTTT
CDR3: CAISPSTSPQGSNQPQHF

D: TRBD2
size: -
V: TRBV7-9
J: TRBJ2-5
length: 17
DNA: TGTGCCAGCAGCTATGGAGGAGCGGGGAAGGCGGTAGAGACCCAGTACTTC
CDR3: CASSYGGAGKAVETQYF

D: TRBD2
size: many
V: TRBV20-1
J: TRBJ2-7
length: 12
DNA: TGCAGTGCTAGAGCCTCTAGCGGGGAGCAGTACTTC
CDR3: CSARASSGEQYF

D: TRBD1
size: -
V: TRBV18
J: TRBJ2-3
length: 15
DNA: TGTGCCAGCTCAGCACAGACAGGGACCGGAGATACGCAGTATTTT
CDR3: CASSAQTGTGDTQYF

D: -
size: -
V: TRBV5-1
J: TRBJ2-7
length: 13
DNA: TGCGCCAGCAGTCAGTGGGAGTCCTACGAGCAGTACTTC
CDR3: CASSQWESYEQYF

D: -
size: -
V: TRBV4-1
J: TRBJ1-2
length: 16
DNA: TGCGCCAGCAGCCAAGAGCCGGTGGCGGTTGGCTATGGCTACACCTTC
CDR3: CASSQEPVAVGYGYTF

D: TRBD2
size: many
V: TRBV4-1
J: TRBJ2-7
length: 16
DNA: TGCGCCAGCAGCCAACCTAGCGGGAGAGATATCTACGAGCAGTACTTC
CDR3: CASSQPSGRDIYEQYF

D: -
size: many
V: TRBV20-1
J: TRBJ2-1
length: 11
DNA: TGCAGTGCTAGTAATTACAATGAGCAGTTCTTC
CDR3: CSASNYNEQFF

D: -
size: few
V: TRBV20-1
J: TRBJ1-1
length: 13
DNA: TGCAGTGCTAGTAGGGGGGGGAGCACTGAAGCTTTCTTT
CDR3: CSASRGGSTEAFF

D: -
size: -
V: TRBV21-1
J: TRBJ2-1
length: 18
DNA: TGTGCCAGCCGACGCCCTTGGGAGCAGGGGATAGCAAGCAATGAGCAGTTCTTC
CDR3: CASRRPWEQGIASNEQFF

D: -
size: few
V: TRBV5-1
J: TRBJ2-7
length: 14
DNA: TGCGCCAGCCATTCGGGCGGAGTTGACTACGAGCAGTACTTC
CDR3: CASHSGGVDYEQYF

D: TRBD1
size: -
V: TRBV7-8
J: TRBJ2-5
length: 14
DNA: TGTGCCAGCAGCGCCCGGGACAGGGGAAAGACCCAGTACTTC
CDR3: CASSARDRGKTQYF

D: -
size: -
V: TRBV16
J: TRBJ2-4
length: 13
DNA: TGTGCCAGCAGCCGCTCTTGGGGGAACATTCAGTACTTC
CDR3: CASSRSWGNIQYF